Listed here are 18 T cell receptor beta chains from one sample, sequenced in a study of T cell changes during pregnancy in multiple sclerosis. The table came from immunoSEQ multiplex PCR; TCRdb's copy has only in-frame clones and leaves some out. The sample consists of tens of thousands of clones, 94% of them appearing once. Sequencing was performed on peripheral blood, taken in the third trimester of pregnancy. These receptors were collected from a female donor with multiple sclerosis, enrolled in a pregnancy study.

The rearrangement links TRBV27 to TRBJ2-1; possible D gene TRBD2, 5 bases. Germline V gives CDR1 MNHEY, CDR2 SMNVEV (reference sequence). The V and J ends lost 1 base and 10 bases respectively, with 8 bases between them. This CDR3 has 12 residues. The CDR3 DNA sequence: TGTGCCAGCAGTTTATTTGGGAGAGAGCAGTTCTTC. This sequence encodes CASSLFGREQFF.

This clone was seen once. The chain combines TRBV5-8 with TRBJ1-1; 7 nucleotides match TRBD1. V lost 1 base and J lost 0; bases outside the gene matches: 3. Germline CDR1 SGHTS, CDR2 YDEGEE. The CDR3 has 15 amino acids. CDR3 sequence reads: CASSLKGQLNTEAFF. Here the CDR3 DNA reads TGTGCCAGCAGCTTGAAGGGACAGTTGAACACTGAAGCTTTCTTT.

The CDR3 sequence: CASTVVGELFF. In DNA, the CDR3 is TGTGCCAGCACCGTCGTAGGGGAGCTGTTTTTT. The chain recombines TRBV7-8 with TRBJ2-2, with no clear D. There are 11 residues in the CDR3. Trimming cost V 7 bases and J 8 bases, with 8 bases left between them. Germline CDR1 SGHVS, CDR2 FQNEAQ.

V usage is TRBV5-4 and J usage is TRBJ1-1, with D tentatively TRBD1 (5 bases). Trimming cost V 0 bases and J 11 bases, with 17 bases left between them. Per the germline V gene, CDR1 is SGHNT and CDR2 is YYREEE (reference sequence). The CDR3 is 14 residues long. The CDR3 sequence: CASSLVGEGQGAFF. The CDR3 nucleotides are TGTGCCAGCAGCTTGGTAGGGGAGGGCCAAGGCGCTTTCTTT.

The rearrangement joins TRBV4-1 to TRBJ2-1; tentative D call: TRBD2 (6 bases). Germline V gene sequence: CDR1 MGHRA, CDR2 YSYEKL. V was trimmed by 0 bases and J by 2 bases, leaving 11 bases between them. This CDR3 has 16 amino acids. DNA of the CDR3: TGCGCCAGCAGCCAAGATAGGGGCGGGACCTACAATGAGCAGTTCTTC. Translation gives CASSQDRGGTYNEQFF.

V is TRBV28 and J is TRBJ2-7; 11 nucleotides align to TRBD2. Germline V gene sequence: CDR1 MDHEN, CDR2 SYDVKM. This CDR3 is 16 amino acids long. The ends lost 4 bases at V and 4 bases at J; junction bases unmatched: 9. The CDR3 sequence: CASSSELAGVGYEQYF. The DNA of the CDR3 is TGTGCCAGCAGTTCAGAACTAGCGGGAGTAGGGTACGAGCAGTACTTC.

CDR3 nucleotides: TGTGCCAGCAGCAGTACGGCCGTCCCCCGACAGTTCGAGCAGTACTTC. Translated: CASSSTAVPRQFEQYF. The chain recombines TRBV7-2 with TRBJ2-7; D is perhaps TRBD1 (5 bases). Germline V gene sequence: CDR1 SGHTA, CDR2 FQGNSA. Trimming stripped 5 bases from V and 6 bases from J, with 23 bases between. The length of the CDR3 is 16 residues.

The chain links TRBV19 to TRBJ1-2; D may be TRBD1 (5 bases). V lost 2 bases and J 6 bases, leaving 13 bases between the germline ends. Germline V gives CDR1 LNHDA, CDR2 SQIVND (reference sequence). The CDR3 has 14 amino acids. The CDR3 nucleotides are TGTGCCAGTAGTATAATCGTCCGACAGCATGGCTACACCTTC. Its protein product is CASSIIVRQHGYTF.

V is TRBV7-9 and J is TRBJ2-6, with TRBD1 identical over 8 bases. With V trimmed by 1 base and J by 2 bases, 1 base remained unmatched. Germline V lookup: CDR1 SEHNR, CDR2 FQNEAQ (reference sequence). The CDR3 contains 16 residues. CDR3 amino acids: CASSLGGQAGANVLTF. CDR3 nucleotides: TGTGCCAGCAGCTTAGGGGGACAGGCTGGGGCCAACGTCCTGACTTTC.

The chain links TRBV29-1 to TRBJ2-7, with 7 bases matching TRBD2. V was pared by 1 base and J by 6 bases, with 9 bases of the junction left unmatched. The V gene's germline CDR1 is SQVTM and CDR2 ANQGSEA. The CDR3 covers 14 residues. The CDR3 nucleotides read TGCAGCGTTGAAGGCCTGACTAGCCAGCCCGAGCAGTACTTC. This gives the protein CSVEGLTSQPEQYF.

The J gene is TRBJ2-1, the V gene TRBV11-2, with 11 bases that match TRBD2. Germline assignment: CDR1 SGHAT and CDR2 FQNNGV. V lost 5 bases and J lost 5; bases outside the gene matches: 5. This CDR3 contains 15 residues. CDR3 in DNA: TGTGCCAGCAGCCATAGCGGGAGGGCCGACAATGAGCAGTTCTTC. Protein sequence: CASSHSGRADNEQFF.

The chain couples TRBV7-9 to TRBJ2-3; D not resolved. In germline, CDR1 is SEHNR, CDR2 FQNEAQ (reference sequence). Trimming cost V 5 bases and J 0 bases, with 9 bases left between them. The CDR3 sequence is 14 residues long. CDR3 amino acids: CASSVPSSTDTQYF. The CDR3 DNA reads as TGTGCCAGCAGCGTTCCCTCTAGCACAGATACGCAGTATTTT.

The rearrangement links TRBV5-1 to TRBJ2-1; TRBD1 agrees at 7 bases. The CDR3 covers 15 residues. The J segment lost 1 base and the V segment lost 1 base, leaving 2 bases of the junction unmatched. Germline CDR1 and CDR2: SGHRS and YFSETQ. CDR3 residues: CASSLRGQSYNEQFF. DNA of the CDR3: TGCGCCAGCAGCTTGAGGGGGCAATCCTACAATGAGCAGTTCTTC.

This clone appeared a single time. V usage is TRBV4-3 and J usage is TRBJ2-7; 9 bases fit TRBD1. Unmatched junction bases numbered 5, after V lost 1 base and J lost 4 bases. The CDR3 spans 15 residues. Germline CDR1 and CDR2: LGHNA and YSLEER. For the CDR3, the DNA is TGCGCCAGCAGCCAAGGAACCGACAGGGGGTACGAGCAGTACTTC. This encodes CASSQGTDRGYEQYF.

The chain carries TRBV27 and TRBJ2-7; D gene ambiguous. The germline V and J ends were trimmed by 0 bases and 0 bases, with 3 bases remaining between them. The CDR3 is 13 amino acids. CDR1 is MNHEY and CDR2 is SMNVEV in the germline V gene (reference sequence). The CDR3 sequence: CASSLSRSYEQYF. The DNA for the CDR3 is TGTGCCAGCAGTTTATCCCGCTCCTACGAGCAGTACTTC.

CDR3 loop: CASSLAIMRQGLYEQYF. The CDR3 DNA reads as TGTGCCAGCAGCTTAGCGATTATGAGACAGGGGTTGTACGAGCAGTACTTC. The chain couples TRBV7-8 to TRBJ2-7; 8 bases fit TRBD1. Germline loops: CDR1 SGHVS, CDR2 FQNEAQ. Trimming at V came to 0 bases and at J to 4 bases, leaving 11 bases not matched to a gene. This CDR3 contains 17 residues.

V and J are TRBV4-2 and TRBJ2-5; 7 bases are a match to TRBD2. The CDR3 covers 17 residues. The V segment lost 0 bases and the J segment 3 bases; nucleotides outside the gene matches: 10. Germline values: CDR1 LGHNA, CDR2 YNFKEQ. The CDR3, as DNA: TGTGCCAGCAGCCAAGACGCTAGCGGATTCCTGGAAGAGACCCAGTACTTC. Its translation is CASSQDASGFLEETQYF.

This clone has just one count. This sequence joins TRBV25-1 and TRBJ2-5; 7 bases fit TRBD2. The CDR3 totals 15 residues. Germline CDR1 is MGHDK and CDR2 is SYGVNS. J lost 3 bases, V lost 4 bases, and 8 bases had no gene match. CDR3 region: CASSVLPSGKETQYF. The CDR3, as DNA: TGTGCCAGCAGTGTTTTGCCTAGCGGAAAAGAGACCCAGTACTTC. The variable domain in full, completed from reference TRBV25-1 and TRBJ2-5, reads EADIYQTPRYLVIGTGKKITLECSQTMGHDKMYWYQQDPGMELHLIHYSYGVNSTEKGDLSSESTVSRIRTEHFPLTLESARPSHTSQYLCASSVLPSGKETQYFGPGTRLLVL.